The 30 T cell receptor beta chains presented below share a single source sample, sequenced in a study of cytomegalovirus exposure and HLA in healthy donors. 60 Vbeta and 13 Jbeta primers were used in PCR. TCRdb keeps only in-frame clones here, not all; method: immunoSEQ multiplex PCR. The sample shows 200,000 to 250,000 clones, almost 70% of them seen only once. Input material: PBMCs. These TCRs come from a man aged 35 to 55 in good health and CMV-seropositive.

The CDR3 bases are TGTGCCAGCAGCGACACAGGGGGCCGAGAGAACACCGGGGAGCTGTTTTTT. Translation gives CASSDTGGRENTGELFF. The chain links TRBV9 to TRBJ2-2, with 9 bases aligning to TRBD1. The germline V gene encodes CDR1 SGDLS and CDR2 YYNGEE. The CDR3 runs to 17 residues. The trim removed 3 bases at V and 1 base at J, leaving 7 bases unmatched.

The genes are TRBV9 and TRBJ2-2; D perhaps matches TRBD2 (7 bases). There are 17 residues in the CDR3. Germline values: CDR1 SGDLS, CDR2 YYNGEE. V was clipped by 0 bases and J by 3 bases, with 15 bases between them. The CDR3 reads CASSVGRGGRYTGELFF. The DNA of the CDR3 is TGTGCCAGCAGCGTAGGAAGGGGGGGCAGGTACACCGGGGAGCTGTTTTTT.

This clone was recorded only once. The chain recombines TRBV13 with TRBJ1-5, with 7 nucleotides matching TRBD1. J gave up 5 bases and V 6 bases, and 7 bases lay outside the gene matches. CDR1 PRHDT and CDR2 FYEKMQ come from the germline V gene (reference sequence). CDR3 length: 14 amino acids. CDR3: CASSYRGRYQPQHF. For the CDR3, the DNA is TGTGCCAGCAGTTACAGGGGACGGTATCAGCCCCAGCATTTT.

The V gene is TRBV6-4, the J gene TRBJ1-6; tentative D call: TRBD1 (6 bases). Germline V lookup: CDR1 MRHNA, CDR2 SNTAGT. V was cut by 6 bases and J by 6 bases, with 15 bases left in between. The CDR3 length is 15 residues. DNA of the CDR3: TGTGCCAGCAGCGAACAGGGTTCAATTAATTCACCCCTCCACTTT. The encoded protein is CASSEQGSINSPLHF.

This chain connects TRBV10-3 to TRBJ1-4, with 7 positions matching TRBD1. V was clipped by 2 bases and J by 1 base; unmatched bases: 1. The CDR3 contains 15 residues. CDR1 ENHRY and CDR2 SYGVKD come from the germline V gene. The CDR3 spells CAISEAGGTNEKLFF. As DNA, the CDR3 is TGTGCCATCAGTGAGGCAGGGGGAACTAATGAAAAACTGTTTTTT.

This clone has just a few counts. This chain uses TRBV5-1 with TRBJ2-3; 7 bases map to TRBD1. This CDR3 contains 15 residues. Germline V gene sequence: CDR1 SGHRS, CDR2 YFSETQ. The V and J ends lost 0 bases and 0 bases, in that order; junction bases with no gene match: 1. CDR3 amino acids: CASSLGGGSTDTQYF. CDR3 sequence (DNA): TGCGCCAGCAGCTTGGGAGGGGGCAGCACAGATACGCAGTATTTT.

This clone has just one count. The chain links TRBV5-5 to TRBJ2-7, with D tentatively TRBD1 (6 bases). Per the germline V gene, CDR1 is SGHKS and CDR2 is YYEKEE (reference sequence). The V end lost 4 bases, the J end lost 0 bases, and 14 bases lay between the germline ends. The CDR3 loop spans 15 amino acids. CDR3 coding DNA: TGTGCCAGCAGCCCCCCTACAGGGAGCTCCTACGAGCAGTACTTC. It translates to CASSPPTGSSYEQYF.

The chain uses TRBV4-1 and TRBJ2-7; the D gene is possibly TRBD2 (5 bases). CDR1 and CDR2 (germline): MGHRA, YSYEKL. V lost 8 bases and J lost 3, with 20 bases in between. The CDR3 extends over 15 amino acids. CDR3 nucleotides: TGCGCCAGCTCTGAGGTTGGGAGTCCTCTCTACGAGCAGTACTTC. Residues: CASSEVGSPLYEQYF.

In DNA form, the CDR3 reads TGTGCCAGCAGCTTCGGGGGGGTCACGGGTCAGCCCCAGCATTTT. It codes for CASSFGGVTGQPQHF. The chain carries TRBV7-9 and TRBJ1-5, with D possibly matching TRBD1 (5 bases). The CDR3 totals 15 residues. Germline V gives CDR1 SEHNR, CDR2 FQNEAQ (reference sequence). Trimming removed 3 bases at V and 6 bases at J, with 15 bases between.

V is TRBV5-1 and J is TRBJ1-2, with D tentatively TRBD1 (5 bases). Trimming removed 0 bases at V and 0 bases at J, with 12 bases between. CDR1 is SGHRS, CDR2 YFSETQ, per germline. This CDR3 is built from 16 residues. The CDR3 DNA is TGCGCCAGCAGCTTGGGTCCACAGGTAGCTAACTATGGCTACACCTTC. It specifies CASSLGPQVANYGYTF.

The chain uses TRBV7-9 and TRBJ2-5, with TRBD2 as a possible D gene (6 bases). Germline values: CDR1 SEHNR, CDR2 FQNEAQ (reference sequence). V was shortened by 1 base and J by 5 bases, with 11 bases between the two germline ends. This CDR3 is built from 14 residues. CDR3 amino acids: CASSLEAGGETQYF. In DNA form, the CDR3 reads TGTGCCAGCAGCTTAGAAGCAGGAGGGGAGACCCAGTACTTC.

The chain uses TRBV10-2 and TRBJ1-2, with D unresolved. Germline V lookup: CDR1 WSHSY, CDR2 SAAADI. CDR3 length equals 14 residues. V gave up 4 bases and J gave up 1 base, with 10 bases separating them. CDR3 loop: CASSGEPVNYGYTF. The CDR3 nucleotides read TGCGCCAGCAGTGGGGAGCCGGTTAACTATGGCTACACCTTC.

Only a few counts were recorded for this clone. The chain recombines TRBV5-6 with TRBJ1-5; D is unclear. Germline V CDR1 and CDR2: SGHDT, YYEEEE. V was pared by 1 base and J by 2 bases, with 10 bases between. The CDR3 length is 15 residues. The DNA of the CDR3 is TGTGCCAGCAGCTTGAGGTTTGGAGGCAATCAGCCCCAGCATTTT. Translated: CASSLRFGGNQPQHF.

The V call is TRBV7-6, the J call TRBJ2-7; 10 positions agree with TRBD2. The CDR3 contains 17 residues. Looked up from germline, CDR1 is SGHVS and CDR2 is FNYEAQ. J was trimmed by 3 bases and V by 4 bases; bases with no gene match: 12. This CDR3 reads CASSSEQIAGGNYEQYF. The CDR3 DNA sequence: TGTGCCAGCAGCTCAGAACAGATAGCGGGGGGCAACTACGAGCAGTACTTC.

The rearrangement joins TRBV6-5 to TRBJ2-4; D may be TRBD1 (6 bases). Deletions cut 6 bases from V and 3 bases from J, with 15 bases between. Germline loops: CDR1 MNHEY, CDR2 SVGAGI. This CDR3 is built from 15 residues. The CDR3 loop reads CASSNQGSFKNIQYF. Here the CDR3 DNA reads TGTGCCAGCAGCAACCAGGGGAGTTTCAAAAACATTCAGTACTTC.

The V and J genes are TRBV7-9 and TRBJ2-5, with 7 bases matching TRBD1. V shed 5 bases, J shed 1 base, and the junction held 4 bases outside the gene matches. Germline CDR1 SEHNR, CDR2 FQNEAQ (reference sequence). CDR3 length: 14 amino acids. The CDR3 region is CASSRTGLQETQYF. DNA for the CDR3: TGTGCCAGCAGCCGGACAGGCCTCCAAGAGACCCAGTACTTC. Full variable domain (remainder filled in from reference TRBV7-9 and TRBJ2-5): DTGVSQNPRHKITKRGQNVTFRCDPISEHNRLYWYRQTLGQGPEFLTYFQNEAQLEKSRLLSDRFSAERPKGSFSTLEIQRTEQGDSAMYLCASSRTGLQETQYFGPGTRLLVL.

This sequence joins TRBV11-2 and TRBJ1-2, with 9 bases fitting TRBD1. CDR1 SGHAT and CDR2 FQNNGV come from the germline V gene. J gave up 6 bases and V 5 bases, and 10 bases lay outside the gene matches. This CDR3 region has 15 residues. For the CDR3, the DNA is TGTGCCAGCAGCGCCCTACAGGGGGCGCCGAATGGCTACACCTTC. It codes for CASSALQGAPNGYTF.

The chain has TRBV7-2 and TRBJ2-5, with 7 nucleotides matching TRBD1. The J call is uncertain, as TRBJ2-7 better fits the DNA end. The CDR3 consists of 14 residues. Germline loops: CDR1 SGHTA, CDR2 FQGNSA. CDR3 bases: TGTGCCAGCAGCTTAGGTCAGGGGGTTTACGAGCAGTACTTC. The encoded protein is CASSLGQGVYEQYF.

The V call is TRBV19, the J call TRBJ1-6; no clear D gene. CDR1 is LNHDA, CDR2 SQIVND, per germline (reference sequence). Deletions cut 6 bases from V and 7 bases from J, with 7 bases between. This CDR3 is 12 amino acids long. In nucleotides, the CDR3 is TGTGCCAGTAGCACACAGAATTCACCCCTCCACTTT. Protein: CASSTQNSPLHF.

The chain is built from TRBV6-6 and TRBJ2-1; D is ambiguous. Germline loops: CDR1 MNHNY, CDR2 SVGAGI (reference sequence). The CDR3 sequence is 15 residues long. V lost 2 bases to trimming and J lost 4 bases, with 12 bases between them. The CDR3 protein is CASSYEDGRYNEQFF. The CDR3 DNA follows: TGTGCCAGCAGTTACGAAGATGGGCGATACAATGAGCAGTTCTTC.

This chain uses TRBV5-4 with TRBJ1-3; D is unclear. The V end lost 3 bases, the J end lost 4 bases, and 11 bases lay between the germline ends. There are 14 residues in the CDR3. Per the germline V gene, CDR1 is SGHNT and CDR2 is YYREEE (reference sequence). In DNA, the CDR3 is TGTGCCAGCAGCTCTCGGGGTGACGGAAACACCATATATTTT. Its translation is CASSSRGDGNTIYF.

V is TRBV19 and J is TRBJ1-5; TRBD1 might be the D (6 bases). V gave up 4 bases and J gave up 6 bases, with 16 bases separating them. The CDR3 sequence is 15 residues long. CDR1 and CDR2 from the germline V gene are LNHDA and SQIVND (reference sequence). This CDR3 reads CASSNPGTLGQPQHF. Here the CDR3 DNA reads TGTGCCAGTAGTAATCCTGGGACATTGGGTCAGCCCCAGCATTTT.

The V and J genes are TRBV7-9 and TRBJ2-2; 8 bases match TRBD2. This CDR3 contains 16 residues. V was clipped by 8 bases and J by 1 base; unmatched bases: 9. Germline loops: CDR1 SEHNR, CDR2 FQNEAQ (reference sequence). The CDR3 nucleotides are TGTGCCAGCGGCCCCTTTGCGGGGGGGAACACCGGGGAGCTGTTTTTT. Its translation is CASGPFAGGNTGELFF.

V is TRBV6-1 and J is TRBJ2-5; 9 nucleotides match TRBD2. Matching the DNA end better, TRBJ2-7 makes the J call doubtful. From germline, CDR1 is MNHNS and CDR2 SASEGT. This CDR3 region has 14 residues. CDR3 sequence reads: CASGQRGASYEQYF. The CDR3 DNA reads as TGTGCCAGCGGACAGCGGGGGGCGTCCTACGAGCAGTACTTC.

This rearrangement joins TRBV19 to TRBJ1-2, with 9 bases identical to TRBD1. V dropped 6 bases and J dropped 3; count of bases not matched to a gene: 8. This CDR3 has 15 residues. CDR1 LNHDA and CDR2 SQIVND come from the germline V gene (reference sequence). As DNA, the CDR3 is TGTGCCAGTAGGACCCAGGGACAGGGCGACTATGGCTACACCTTC. This gives the protein CASRTQGQGDYGYTF.

This clone was counted only a few times. The rearrangement links TRBV25-1 to TRBJ2-7; D is undetermined. The CDR3 consists of 13 residues. With 3 bases removed from V and 5 bases from J, the gap between germline ends came to 11 bases. The germline CDR1 and CDR2 sequences are MGHDK and SYGVNS. The CDR3: CASSEVAVNEQYF. In nucleotides, the CDR3 is TGTGCCAGCAGTGAGGTCGCGGTAAACGAGCAGTACTTC.

The genes are TRBV7-2 and TRBJ2-2, with D perhaps TRBD2 (6 bases). CDR3 length: 14 amino acids. The V end was cut by 3 bases, the J end by 5 bases, with 10 bases between. Germline lookup yields CDR1 SGHTA and CDR2 FQGNSA. CDR3 amino acids: CASSFSEGTGELFF. The CDR3 DNA reads TGTGCCAGCAGCTTTTCGGAGGGGACCGGGGAGCTGTTTTTT.

The chain recombines TRBV5-5 with TRBJ1-4, with unresolved D. The V gene's germline CDR1 is SGHKS and CDR2 YYEKEE (reference sequence). The CDR3 contains 13 residues. V was clipped by 0 bases and J by 6 bases, with 6 bases between them. In nucleotides, the CDR3 is TGTGCCAGCAGCTTGGCAGGCCATGAAAAACTGTTTTTT. Translation gives CASSLAGHEKLFF.

The chain has TRBV10-1 and TRBJ2-5; 10 nucleotides line up with TRBD2. The V segment lost 3 bases and the J segment 5 bases; nucleotides outside the gene matches: 15. Germline CDR1 WNHNN, CDR2 SYGVQD (reference sequence). The CDR3 loop spans 18 amino acids. The CDR3 bases are TGCGCCAGCAGTGACGGGGGGGTGGGGAGAGCGGGGGGGGAGACCCAGTACTTC. It translates to CASSDGGVGRAGGETQYF.

The chain is built from TRBV25-1 and TRBJ1-2, with a tentative D call TRBD1 (5 bases). Germline CDR1 reads MGHDK; CDR2 reads SYGVNS. The CDR3 is 13 residues long. Trimming removed 6 bases from V and 8 bases from J, with 16 bases in between. The chain's CDR3 is CASSPQGFGGYTF. DNA for the CDR3: TGTGCCAGCAGCCCGCAGGGATTTGGCGGCTACACCTTC.